This T cell receptor (beta chain) comes out of a study of beta chain features in type 1 diabetes. The study, taken as a whole, reports: In the patient group, naive, central memory and Treg TCRB repertoires seemed more alike than in the healthy donor group. Highly expressing activated T cells could be over-counted with a cDNA template. Whether HLA type affects TCRB rearrangement stayed undetermined in the present work.

The CDR3 length is 16 residues. Between the trimmed V and J ends, which lost 1 base and 2 bases, there was a span of 13 bases. Germline CDR1 reads SGHTA; CDR2 reads FQGNSA. Researchers reported sorting CD4+ naive, central memory, regulatory and stem cell-like memory cells via CD45RO/CCR7/CD25/CD127/CD95/CD27. With respect to this clone: Antigen specificity is unknown. Other DNA sequences from this sample encode an identical CDR3 as well.

cDNA synthesis used the whole RNA isolate, giving expressed TCRB sequences. Here immunoSEQ multiplex PCR was the method, and the copy in TCRdb shows in-frame clones only, minus some. This sample carries over 500,000 clones, about 16% of them seen once, and the ten largest clones take about 0.097%. This chain uses TRBV7-2 with TRBJ2-3, with unresolved D. Sequencing used naive CD4+ T cells from blood. The sequence came from a man aged 18-30 years in good health. CDR3: CASSLDSAVFTDTQYF. CDR3 nucleotides: TGTGCCAGCAGCTTAGATTCGGCCGTATTCACAGATACGCAGTATTTT.